This T cell receptor beta chain was identified in a study of shared clonotypes between healthy human individuals. This CDR3 has 13 residues. Germline values: CDR1 LGHNA, CDR2 YSLEER. Trimming removed 1 base at V and 7 bases at J, with 10 bases between. Cells designated naive CD8 were CD45RO-negative and were positively selected for CCR7, with terminally differentiated effector memory CD45RA+ cells excluded. Whole-study findings and limits: Depth was large, yet rarefaction showed that sorted-subset sequencing was incomplete. Sampling included only blood; tissue repertoires likely differ.

Assay used: immunoSEQ multiplex PCR; TCRdb lists only in-frame clones, some missing. The sample has about 1,900,000 clones; approximately 94% are singletons. Comments on this clone: Its antigen is not identified.

This rearrangement joins TRBV4-3 to TRBJ1-2; D call uncertain. This TCR derives from a man younger than 30 in good health. The sample consisted of naive CD8+ T cells sorted from blood. For the CDR3, the DNA is TGCGCCAGCAGCCAAGTAGGAGAGGGTGGCTACACCTTC. As protein: CASSQVGEGGYTF.